This T cell receptor beta chain was obtained from a study of blood T cell repertoires in COVID-19 (TCRdb year 2020). Broadly, across the study: Collaborator samples came from the United States, Italy and Spain and covered acute and convalescent phases of COVID-19. A de-identified subject ID, COVID-19 status, age in years and sex were almost always included in the sample metadata. HLA class I and class II types, where available, came from metadata supplied by the sample provider rather than from assay-based typing. The prospective study material was composed of cDNA or gDNA derived from T cells, B-cell-depleted T cells, or PBMCs. The dataset comprised deeply sampled blood TCRbeta repertoires from subjects exposed to, actively infected with, or recovered from COVID-19. Samples came from the ongoing ImmuneRACE study (first 160 participants) plus 1,254 subjects from 6 global collaborators. The repertoires were released in a freely available public database intended as a resource for research on the immune response to SARS-CoV-2. What the work shows at the level of the full study, not this receptor alone: How much clinical and demographic metadata was included differed by source and by participant, and the metadata was provided uncurated.

A second Seattle source provided samples from volunteer blood donors who had recovered from COVID-19. Collaborating institutions collected whole blood in K2EDTA tubes following their own protocols. For TCRbeta analysis, collaborator samples were shipped as frozen whole blood, as isolated PBMCs, or as DNA extracted from either sample type. For CDR1 and CDR2, the germline V gene (reference sequence) lists SEHNR and FQNEAQ. Compared with germline, V lacks 5 bases and J lacks 3 bases; bases without a gene match: 5. Including cysteine and phenylalanine, the CDR3 has 15 amino acids. Just CDR3 DNA is preserved here, 45 bases in frame from base 1. Concerning this clone: Its antigen specificity is not known. There are no base qualities to consult, and no much larger clone falls within one base.

The immunoSEQ Assay, a bias-controlled multiplex PCR, was used to amplify TCRbeta CDR3 regions from genomic DNA. In the authors' own workflow: Within the assay, amplification of reference gene primers was used to estimate how many nucleated cells each sample contained. Sequence reads were collapsed and filtered to measure the absolute abundance of every unique TCRbeta CDR3 rearrangement. Productive Simpson clonality was computed per sample as the square root of Simpson's diversity index over productive rearrangements. The source is immuneACCESS, and TCRdb retained only in-frame sequences with V and J called. Part of the clones is not carried over; for the studies checked, unresolved V genes explain less than half of this, and the remainder is unexplained. That table gives V, J and clone size, and the DNA gave D and trimming. The sample contains over 120,000 clones, approximately 87% of them found a single time. The top ten constitute about 37% of the sample.

Specimen: peripheral blood. This clonotype originated in a middle-aged man who had recovered from COVID-19. The chain couples TRBV7-9 to TRBJ2-7; 12 bases in the junction line up with TRBD1. The CDR3 reads CASSRDRGHGYEQYF. The nucleotides read TGTGCCAGCAGCAGGGACAGGGGGCACGGCTACGAGCAGTACTTC.